This T cell receptor (beta chain) came from a study of cytomegalovirus exposure and HLA in healthy donors. Study-wide results and caveats: There were 150 to 200 TCR beta chains listed as cytomegalovirus-associated.

This clone has just a few counts. Its target is unknown. Primers for the PCR totalled 60 Vbeta and 13 Jbeta. The repertoire was sequenced with immunoSEQ multiplex PCR; TCRdb's copy has only in-frame clones and lacks some. In the table there are about 78,000 clones, more than 65% of which are singletons. The CDR3 is 17 residues long. Germline V gene sequence: CDR1 SEHNR, CDR2 FQNEAQ (reference sequence). Losses at the gene ends were 0 bases for V and 1 base for J; bases not matched to a gene: 5. The sample consisted of PBMCs. The clonotype comes from a woman aged 40 to 55 in good health and CMV-seropositive. The chain couples TRBV7-9 to TRBJ1-1; 10 nucleotides match TRBD1. The CDR3 loop is CASSLATGGAGNTEAFF. CDR3 nucleotide sequence: TGTGCCAGCAGCTTAGCGACAGGGGGCGCAGGGAACACTGAAGCTTTCTTT.